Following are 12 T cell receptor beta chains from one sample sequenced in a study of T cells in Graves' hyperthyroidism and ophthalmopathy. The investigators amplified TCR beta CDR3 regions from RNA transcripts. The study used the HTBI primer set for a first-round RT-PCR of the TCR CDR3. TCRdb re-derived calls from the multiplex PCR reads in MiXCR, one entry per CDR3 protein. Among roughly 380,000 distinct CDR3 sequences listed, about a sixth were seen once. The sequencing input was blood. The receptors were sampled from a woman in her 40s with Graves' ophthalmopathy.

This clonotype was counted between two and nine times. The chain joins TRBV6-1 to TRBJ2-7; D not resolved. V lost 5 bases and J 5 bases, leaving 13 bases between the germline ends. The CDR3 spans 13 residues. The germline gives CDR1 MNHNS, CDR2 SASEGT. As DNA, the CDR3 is TGTGCCAGCAGTCGCGGTCCAGGCCACGAGCAGTACTTC. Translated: CASSRGPGHEQYF.

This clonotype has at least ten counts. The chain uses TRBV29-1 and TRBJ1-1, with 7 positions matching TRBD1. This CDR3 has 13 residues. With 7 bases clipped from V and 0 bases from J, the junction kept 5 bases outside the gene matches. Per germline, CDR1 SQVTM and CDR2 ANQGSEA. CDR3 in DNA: TGCAGCGCCGTTGACAGGGTGAACACTGAAGCTTTCTTT. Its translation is CSAVDRVNTEAFF.

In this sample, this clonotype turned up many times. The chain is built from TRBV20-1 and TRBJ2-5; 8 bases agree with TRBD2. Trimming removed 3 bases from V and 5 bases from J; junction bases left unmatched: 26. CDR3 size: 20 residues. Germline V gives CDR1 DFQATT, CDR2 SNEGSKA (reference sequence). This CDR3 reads CSARVALTVAKAGVGETQYF. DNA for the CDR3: TGCAGTGCTAGGGTCGCCCTGACGGTGGCGAAAGCGGGAGTGGGGGAGACCCAGTACTTC.

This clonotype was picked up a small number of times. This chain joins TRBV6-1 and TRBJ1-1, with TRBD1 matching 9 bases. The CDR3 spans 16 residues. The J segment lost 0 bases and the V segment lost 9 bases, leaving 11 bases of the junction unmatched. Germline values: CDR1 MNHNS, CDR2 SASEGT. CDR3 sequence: CASVTGQGLMNTEAFF. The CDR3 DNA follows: TGTGCCAGTGTAACGGGACAGGGACTAATGAACACTGAAGCTTTCTTT.

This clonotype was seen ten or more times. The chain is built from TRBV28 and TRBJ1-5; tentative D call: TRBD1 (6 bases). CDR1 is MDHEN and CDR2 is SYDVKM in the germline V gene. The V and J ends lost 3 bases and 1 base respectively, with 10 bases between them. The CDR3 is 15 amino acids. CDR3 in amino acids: CASSFQGSSNQPQHF. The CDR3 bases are TGTGCCAGCAGTTTTCAGGGGAGCAGCAATCAGCCCCAGCATTTT. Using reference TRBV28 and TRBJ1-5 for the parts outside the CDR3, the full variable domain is DVKVTQSSRYLVKRTGEKVFLECVQDMDHENMFWYRQDPGLGLRLIYFSYDVKMKEKGDIPEGYSVSREKKERFSLILESASTNQTSMYLCASSFQGSSNQPQHFGDGTRLSIL.

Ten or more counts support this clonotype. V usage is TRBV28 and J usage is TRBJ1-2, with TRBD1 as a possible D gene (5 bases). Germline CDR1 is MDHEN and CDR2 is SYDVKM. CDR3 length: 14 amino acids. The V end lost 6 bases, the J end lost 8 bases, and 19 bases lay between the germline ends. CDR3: CASSRGPGGRGYTF. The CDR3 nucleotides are TGTGCCAGCAGCCGCGGACCGGGGGGGAGAGGCTACACCTTC.

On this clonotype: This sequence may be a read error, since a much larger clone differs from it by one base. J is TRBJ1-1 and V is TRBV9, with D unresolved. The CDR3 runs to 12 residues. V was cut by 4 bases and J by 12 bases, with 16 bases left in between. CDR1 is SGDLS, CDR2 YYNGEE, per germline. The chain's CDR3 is CASSPSGGRPFF. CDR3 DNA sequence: TGTGCCAGCAGCCCCAGCGGAGGGAGGCCTTTCTTT.

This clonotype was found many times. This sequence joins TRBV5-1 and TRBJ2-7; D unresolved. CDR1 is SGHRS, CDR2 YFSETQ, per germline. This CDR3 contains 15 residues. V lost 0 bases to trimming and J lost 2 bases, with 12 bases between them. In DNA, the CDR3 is TGCGCCAGCAGCTTGGGATCCCAGACCACCTACGAGCAGTACTTC. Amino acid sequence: CASSLGSQTTYEQYF.

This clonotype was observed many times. For the CDR3, the DNA is TGTGCCAGCAGTCCGCTGACAGGCGTACATCAGCCCCAGCATTTT. It encodes CASSPLTGVHQPQHF. This chain joins TRBV27 and TRBJ1-5, with TRBD1 as a possible D gene (6 bases). This CDR3 is 15 amino acids long. Germline CDR1 reads MNHEY; CDR2 reads SMNVEV (reference sequence). Trimming stripped 5 bases from V and 5 bases from J, with 16 bases between.

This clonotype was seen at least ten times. Here the CDR3 reads CASSLRQGMNTEAFF. The CDR3 DNA is TGTGCCAGCAGCTTACGACAGGGAATGAACACTGAAGCTTTCTTT. J is TRBJ1-1 and V is TRBV11-1; TRBD1 matches 7 bases. Germline V gene data show CDR1 as SGHAT and CDR2 as FQDESV (reference sequence). After removal of 2 bases from V and 0 bases from J, the junction contained 3 bases not matched to a gene. The CDR3 is 15 residues long.

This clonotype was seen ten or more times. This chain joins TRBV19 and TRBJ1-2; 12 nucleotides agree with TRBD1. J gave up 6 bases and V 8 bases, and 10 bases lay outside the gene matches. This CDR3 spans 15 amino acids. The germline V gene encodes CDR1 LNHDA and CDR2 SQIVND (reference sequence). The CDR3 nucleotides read TGTGCCAGTTGGGACAGGGGGCGAGGAAGGAATGGCTACACCTTC. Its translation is CASWDRGRGRNGYTF.

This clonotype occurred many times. The CDR3 here is CATSRVGGIGAFF. The CDR3 coding sequence is TGTGCCACCAGCAGAGTGGGGGGAATAGGGGCTTTCTTT. The chain has TRBV15 and TRBJ1-1, with D maybe TRBD1 (5 bases). Trimming removed 1 base at V and 11 bases at J, with 14 bases between. CDR1 and CDR2 (germline): LNHNV, YYDKDF (reference sequence). The CDR3 runs 13 residues. The full variable domain, its missing parts supplied by reference TRBV15 and TRBJ1-1, is DAMVIQNPRYQVTQFGKPVTLSCSQTLNHNVMYWYQQKSSQAPKLLFHYYDKDFNNEADTPDNFQSRRPNTSFCFLDIRSPGLGDTAMYLCATSRVGGIGAFFGQGTRLTVV.